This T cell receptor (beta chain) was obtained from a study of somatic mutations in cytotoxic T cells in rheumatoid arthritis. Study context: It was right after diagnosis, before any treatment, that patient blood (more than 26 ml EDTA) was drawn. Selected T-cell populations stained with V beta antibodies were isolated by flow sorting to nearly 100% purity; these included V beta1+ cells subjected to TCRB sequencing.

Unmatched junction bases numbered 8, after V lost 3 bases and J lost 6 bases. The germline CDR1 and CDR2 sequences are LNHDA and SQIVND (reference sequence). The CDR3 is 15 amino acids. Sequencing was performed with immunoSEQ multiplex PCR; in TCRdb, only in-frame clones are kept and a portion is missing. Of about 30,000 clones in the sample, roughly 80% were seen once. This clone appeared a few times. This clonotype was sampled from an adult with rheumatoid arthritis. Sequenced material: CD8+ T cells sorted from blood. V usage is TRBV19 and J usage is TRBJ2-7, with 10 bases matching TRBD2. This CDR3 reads CASSIMASGGGEQYF. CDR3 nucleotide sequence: TGTGCCAGTAGTATCATGGCTAGCGGGGGAGGCGAGCAGTACTTC.